The rows below give T cell receptor beta chains drawn from one sample of a study of OX40 agonist ivuxolimab in advanced cancers. Libraries were prepared by immunoSEQ multiplex PCR; TCRdb keeps only in-frame clonotypes and omits some of them. The sample yields tens of thousands of clones, around 90% seen once. Sequenced here: CD4+ or CD8+ T cells sorted from blood, sampled in a trial of the OX40 agonist ivuxolimab. Every receptor here comes from an adult with an advanced solid tumor such as melanoma, head and neck, liver or kidney cancer. CDR3s include the opening cysteine and the closing phenylalanine or tryptophan. The D gene is left open where the match is weak. Some rows mark clone size as missing; the rest say once, few, many or name a class of expanded clone.

TRBV27	.	TRBJ1-5	.	CASSFLGSNQPQHF	TGTGCCAGCAGTTTTCTCGGGAGCAATCAGCCCCAGCATTTT
TRBV7-9	.	TRBJ1-2	.	CASSLAGTVWDGYTF	TGTGCCAGCAGCTTAGCCGGGACGGTATGGGATGGCTACACCTTC
TRBV7-2	.	TRBJ1-1	.	CASSLSWSGNTEAFF	TGTGCCAGCAGCTTATCATGGTCGGGGAACACTGAAGCTTTCTTT
TRBV6-5	.	TRBJ1-3	.	CASSYGGGMGNTIYF	TGTGCCAGCAGTTACGGCGGAGGGATGGGAAACACCATATATTTT
TRBV28	.	TRBJ1-5	.	CASSLNTDSNQPQHF	TGTGCCAGCAGTTTAAACACCGATAGCAATCAGCCCCAGCATTTT
TRBV9	TRBD1	TRBJ2-7	.	CASSVGTGLEQYF	TGTGCCAGCAGCGTAGGGACAGGGCTCGAGCAGTACTTC
TRBV29-1	TRBD2	TRBJ2-1	.	CSVEDLAAGASSYNEQFF	TGCAGCGTTGAAGATTTAGCGGCGGGAGCCAGCTCCTACAATGAGCAGTTCTTC
TRBV6-5	TRBD2	TRBJ2-1	once	CASSPLLAGNEQFF	TGTGCCAGCAGTCCATTACTAGCGGGCAATGAGCAGTTCTTC
TRBV6-1	.	TRBJ2-5	.	CASSERVGPVAETQYF	TGTGCCAGCAGTGAAAGGGTGGGGCCGGTTGCGGAGACCCAGTACTTC
TRBV4-3	.	TRBJ1-2	.	CASSQDDGAAYGYTF	TGCGCCAGCAGCCAAGACGACGGGGCAGCCTATGGCTACACCTTC
TRBV13	TRBD2	TRBJ2-3	.	CASSSPGGSGGTASTDTQYF	TGTGCCAGCAGCTCCCCCGGGGGAAGCGGGGGGACTGCTAGCACAGATACGCAGTATTTT
TRBV11-1	.	TRBJ2-1	.	CASSLSAGAYNEQFF	TGTGCCAGCAGCTTATCAGCAGGCGCCTACAATGAGCAGTTCTTC